The clone carrying this T cell receptor (beta chain) was counted only a few times. Its antigen is currently unknown. Based on CD45RO/CCR7/CD25/CD127/CD95/CD27, CD4+ regulatory, stem cell-like memory, naive and central memory cells were sorted. The record originates from a study of beta chain features in type 1 diabetes. Study findings and constraints: HLA influence on TCRB rearrangement stayed unresolved here. Naive, central memory and Treg TCRB repertoires appeared more alike in patients than in healthy donors. TCRB CDR3 length was moderately but significantly reduced in all four CD4+ subsets of Type 1 diabetes patients.

V was clipped by 2 bases and J by 3 bases, with 10 bases between them. The CDR3 is made up of 14 amino acids. Germline loops: CDR1 GTSNPN, CDR2 SVGIG (reference sequence). The authors reverse transcribed all of the isolated RNA, so sequencing captured expressed TCRB transcripts. Mean read depth for naive, central memory and regulatory T cell samples was 3 million to 4.5 million reads. Clones were sequenced by immunoSEQ multiplex PCR, and TCRdb holds only the in-frame ones, with some missing. The repertoire holds around 97,000 clones, with around 30% as singletons. This clonotype was sampled from a woman younger than 30 with type 1 diabetes. J is TRBJ2-2 and V is TRBV30; D uncertain. The sample was central memory CD4+ T cells from blood. Here the CDR3 DNA reads TGTGCCTGGAGTCTTAACTTCTACACCGGGGAGCTGTTTTTT. This codes for CAWSLNFYTGELFF.